These 11 T cell receptor beta chains came from one sample sequenced in a study of blood T cell repertoires in COVID-19. The method was immunoSEQ multiplex PCR; TCRdb's version includes in-frame clones alone and lacks a portion of them. This sample has about 240,000 clones; approximately 90% occur once, and the top ten carry more than 0.95%. Sequenced: peripheral blood. Receptor source: a woman aged 35 to 49 who had recovered from COVID-19.

This sequence joins TRBV2 and TRBJ2-7; the D gene is possibly TRBD1 (6 bases). CDR1 and CDR2 from the germline V gene are SNHLY and FYNNEI. V was pared by 4 bases and J by 4 bases, with 11 bases between. The CDR3 runs to 13 residues. The CDR3 loop reads CASSVGQQYEQYF. The CDR3 DNA reads TGTGCCAGCAGTGTAGGACAGCAGTACGAGCAGTACTTC.

The chain carries TRBV6-2 or TRBV6-3 and TRBJ2-3; D is possibly TRBD1 (5 bases). This CDR3 comprises 14 residues. V lost 2 bases, J lost 5 bases, and 11 bases lay in between. The germline V gene has CDR1 MNHEY and CDR2 SVGEGT. The CDR3 region is CASSYGASGDTQYF. For the CDR3, the DNA is TGTGCCAGCAGTTACGGGGCTAGTGGAGATACGCAGTATTTT.

The J gene is TRBJ1-2, the V gene TRBV6-5; the match to TRBD1 covers 12 bases. From germline, CDR1 is MNHEY and CDR2 SVGAGI. CDR3 length: 15 residues. Germline trimming cut 5 bases from V and 4 bases from J; bases unmatched to any gene: 5. The chain's CDR3 is CASSPGTGGAYGYTF. The CDR3 coding sequence is TGTGCCAGCAGTCCAGGGACAGGGGGCGCCTATGGCTACACCTTC.

The chain has TRBV5-4 and TRBJ2-1, with 7 bases identical to TRBD2. Germline V gene sequence: CDR1 SGHNT, CDR2 YYREEE (reference sequence). The CDR3 runs 13 residues. V shed 3 bases, J shed 10 bases, and the junction held 7 bases outside the gene matches. This CDR3 is CASSSGGLGEQFF. The CDR3 nucleotides read TGTGCCAGCAGCTCGGGAGGATTGGGGGAGCAGTTCTTC.

The CDR3 region has the DNA TGTGCCAGCAGCCAAGTGGCCTCTGAAGCTTTCTTT. This gives the protein CASSQVASEAFF. The chain recombines TRBV3-1 (or the pseudogene TRBV3-2) with TRBJ1-1; D is unresolved. The CDR3 is made up of 12 amino acids. Trimming pared 1 base from V and 6 bases from J, leaving 6 bases between. Germline-derived CDR1 and CDR2 are LGHDT and YNNKEL (reference sequence).

The V call is TRBV7-2, the J call TRBJ2-7; 12 bases map to TRBD1. The CDR3 runs 15 residues. The V and J ends lost 5 bases and 9 bases, in that order; junction bases with no gene match: 11. Germline CDR1 reads SGHTA; CDR2 reads FQGNSA. CDR3 nucleotides: TGTGCCAGCAGCCCCGGGGACAGGGGGCGGTTAGGGCAGTACTTC. Translated, it gives CASSPGDRGRLGQYF.

This chain links TRBV5-1 with TRBJ2-3, with D possibly matching TRBD2 (5 bases). The CDR3 is made up of 14 amino acids. V lost 0 bases to trimming and J lost 10 bases, with 15 bases between them. Germline lookup yields CDR1 SGHRS and CDR2 YFSETQ. In nucleotides, the CDR3 is TGCGCCAGCAGCTTGGTTCAGGCCCCCGGGGCGCAGTATTTT. It specifies CASSLVQAPGAQYF. The full variable domain, its missing parts supplied by reference TRBV5-1 and TRBJ2-3, is KAGVTQTPRYLIKTRGQQVTLSCSPISGHRSVSWYQQTPGQGLQFLFEYFSETQRNKGNFPGRFSGRQFSNSRSEMNVSTLELGDSALYLCASSLVQAPGAQYFGPGTRLTVL.

The chain carries TRBV7-6 and TRBJ2-7; 7 bases match TRBD1. Germline V lookup: CDR1 SGHVS, CDR2 FNYEAQ. Trimming removed 5 bases from V and 7 bases from J; junction bases left unmatched: 14. The CDR3 loop spans 15 amino acids. The CDR3 DNA reads TGTGCCAGCAGCCCACCTGGGGGACAGTCCTTGGAGCAGTACTTC. This translates into CASSPPGGQSLEQYF.

This clone showed up many times. The V gene is TRBV29-1, the J gene TRBJ2-5, with 8 positions matching TRBD1. Looked up from germline, CDR1 is SQVTM and CDR2 is ANQGSEA. The CDR3 is 16 amino acids. The ends lost 0 bases at V and 9 bases at J; junction bases unmatched: 15. DNA of the CDR3: TGCAGCGTTGAAGATCGGGGCAGGGGGCTCGACCAGGCCCAGTACTTC. Residues: CSVEDRGRGLDQAQYF.

This chain links TRBV3-1 (or the pseudogene TRBV3-2) with TRBJ1-4; D is uncertain. Germline V gene data show CDR1 as LGHDT and CDR2 as YNNKEL (reference sequence). This CDR3 has 15 amino acids. The V and J ends lost 2 bases and 3 bases respectively, with 10 bases between them. The CDR3 is CASSQSRRANEKLFF. CDR3 DNA: TGTGCCAGCAGCCAATCCCGACGGGCTAATGAAAAACTGTTTTTT.

Remarks on this clone: At the DNA level, this CDR3 is encoded by other sequences in the same sample as well. The V call is TRBV5-1, the J call TRBJ2-7; 12 bases map to TRBD2. This CDR3 has 15 residues. V dropped 4 bases and J dropped 2; count of bases not matched to a gene: 4. CDR1 and CDR2 from the germline V gene are SGHRS and YFSETQ. The CDR3 region is CASSPGTSGPYEQYF. The CDR3 nucleotides are TGCGCCAGCAGCCCAGGGACTAGCGGGCCCTACGAGCAGTACTTC.